Following are 13 T cell receptor beta chains from one sample sequenced in a study of shared clonotypes between healthy human individuals. CD8 cells regarded as naive lacked CD45RO, were positively chosen for CCR7, and omitted terminally differentiated effector memory CD45RA+ cells. Generated by immunoSEQ multiplex PCR, the TCRdb table keeps only in-frame clones and is missing some. This table has some 600,000 clones, around 96% appearing once. Sequencing input: naive CD8+ T cells sorted from blood. Source of these receptors: a woman aged 25 to 39 in good health.

The chain joins TRBV10-3 to TRBJ2-3; 8 bases fit TRBD2. Germline values: CDR1 ENHRY, CDR2 SYGVKD. V lost 11 bases, J lost 4 bases, and 8 bases stayed unmatched. The CDR3 totals 13 residues. The CDR3 here is CAAKRGPPDTQYF. The CDR3 nucleotides are TGTGCCGCCAAGCGGGGGCCCCCAGATACGCAGTATTTT.

V is TRBV27 and J is TRBJ1-4; D is uncertain. Germline loops: CDR1 MNHEY, CDR2 SMNVEV (reference sequence). This CDR3 contains 12 residues. The V end lost 6 bases, the J end lost 9 bases, and 11 bases lay between the germline ends. CDR3 sequence (DNA): TGTGCCAGCAGCCCAGGAGGGAAAAAACTGTTTTTT. Its translation is CASSPGGKKLFF.

The chain carries TRBV5-6 and TRBJ2-7; 9 nucleotides line up with TRBD2. Germline V gives CDR1 SGHDT, CDR2 YYEEEE. The V gene end was trimmed by 2 bases and the J gene end by 1 base; junction bases not matched to a gene: 10. The CDR3 runs to 17 residues. CDR3 sequence: CASSFWSGGRASYEQYF. DNA of the CDR3: TGTGCCAGCAGCTTCTGGTCTGGCGGGAGGGCTTCCTACGAGCAGTACTTC.

The V and J genes are TRBV28 and TRBJ1-5; D remains ambiguous. Trimming cost V 6 bases and J 5 bases, with 14 bases left between them. Germline CDR1 is MDHEN and CDR2 is SYDVKM. CDR3 length: 14 amino acids. CDR3 in amino acids: CASRKDAGYQPQHF. The DNA of the CDR3 is TGTGCCAGCAGGAAAGATGCGGGCTATCAGCCCCAGCATTTT.

The chain joins TRBV5-6 to TRBJ2-2; the D gene is possibly TRBD2 (5 bases). Germline lookup yields CDR1 SGHDT and CDR2 YYEEEE. V gave up 1 base and J gave up 4 bases, with 8 bases separating them. This CDR3 comprises 14 residues. The CDR3 bases are TGTGCCAGCAGCTTGTCCGGGGTCACCGGGGAGCTGTTTTTT. Amino acid sequence: CASSLSGVTGELFF.

The genes are TRBV28 and TRBJ2-2, with D tentatively TRBD1 or TRBD2 (5 bases each). Looked up from germline, CDR1 is MDHEN and CDR2 is SYDVKM. The germline V and J ends were trimmed by 4 bases and 7 bases, with 10 bases remaining between them. The CDR3 sequence is 13 residues long. Here the CDR3 reads CASSYGAGGELFF. The CDR3 DNA reads as TGTGCCAGCAGTTACGGGGCGGGCGGGGAGCTGTTTTTT.

The genes are TRBV7-9 and TRBJ2-2; possibly TRBD1 for D (6 bases). CDR3 length: 15 residues. V was shortened by 7 bases and J by 4 bases, with 16 bases between the two germline ends. Germline loops: CDR1 SEHNR, CDR2 FQNEAQ (reference sequence). The CDR3 sequence: CASTADGTLTGELFF. CDR3 bases: TGTGCCAGCACTGCTGATGGGACACTCACCGGGGAGCTGTTTTTT.

This rearrangement joins TRBV27 to TRBJ2-2; TRBD2 matches at 14 bases. V was pared by 3 bases and J by 9 bases, with 6 bases of the junction left unmatched. Germline V gene sequence: CDR1 MNHEY, CDR2 SMNVEV (reference sequence). The CDR3 sequence is 16 residues long. The DNA for the CDR3 is TGTGCCAGCAGTTTCGGGACTAGCGGGAGAAGCCGGGAGCTGTTTTTT. Residues: CASSFGTSGRSRELFF.

The rearrangement links TRBV28 to TRBJ2-1, with D possibly called TRBD1 or TRBD2 (7 bases each). The germline V and J ends were trimmed by 6 bases and 5 bases, with 20 bases remaining between them. The CDR3 spans 16 residues. CDR1 is MDHEN, CDR2 SYDVKM, per germline. The CDR3 bases are TGTGCCAGCAGAAAAATGGGGGGAGGGGGCCACAATGAGCAGTTCTTC. Residues: CASRKMGGGGHNEQFF.

The genes are TRBV2 and TRBJ1-2, with TRBD1 matching over 8 bases. CDR1 and CDR2 (germline): SNHLY, FYNNEI. V trimming: 6 bases; J trimming: 5 bases; junction bases outside the gene matches: 11. This CDR3 is built from 15 residues. CDR3 DNA sequence: TGTGCCAGCAGCGACCCATTGCAGGGGGCTTATGGCTACACCTTC. Translation: CASSDPLQGAYGYTF.

The chain combines TRBV25-1 with TRBJ2-1; D not resolved. Germline CDR1 and CDR2: MGHDK and SYGVNS. V was trimmed by 0 bases and J by 1 base, leaving 7 bases between them. CDR3 length equals 15 residues. The CDR3 reads CASSEYVGSYNEQFF. As DNA, the CDR3 is TGTGCCAGCAGTGAATATGTAGGTTCCTACAATGAGCAGTTCTTC.

The chain recombines TRBV5-4 with TRBJ2-1; 8 positions agree with TRBD1. CDR1 is SGHNT and CDR2 is YYREEE in the germline V gene (reference sequence). CDR3 size: 16 residues. With V trimmed by 0 bases and J by 0 bases, 2 bases remained unmatched. CDR3 DNA sequence: TGTGCCAGCAGCTTGGGGACAGGGAGCTCCTACAATGAGCAGTTCTTC. As protein: CASSLGTGSSYNEQFF.

In DNA form, the CDR3 reads TGTGCCAGCAGTTTAGCATGGCAGGGCGACAATCAGCCCCAGCATTTT. Amino acid sequence: CASSLAWQGDNQPQHF. V usage is TRBV28 and J usage is TRBJ1-5, with D maybe TRBD1 (5 bases). The CDR3 runs 16 residues. The germline V gene has CDR1 MDHEN and CDR2 SYDVKM. Between the trimmed V and J ends, which lost 2 bases and 3 bases, there was a span of 14 bases.